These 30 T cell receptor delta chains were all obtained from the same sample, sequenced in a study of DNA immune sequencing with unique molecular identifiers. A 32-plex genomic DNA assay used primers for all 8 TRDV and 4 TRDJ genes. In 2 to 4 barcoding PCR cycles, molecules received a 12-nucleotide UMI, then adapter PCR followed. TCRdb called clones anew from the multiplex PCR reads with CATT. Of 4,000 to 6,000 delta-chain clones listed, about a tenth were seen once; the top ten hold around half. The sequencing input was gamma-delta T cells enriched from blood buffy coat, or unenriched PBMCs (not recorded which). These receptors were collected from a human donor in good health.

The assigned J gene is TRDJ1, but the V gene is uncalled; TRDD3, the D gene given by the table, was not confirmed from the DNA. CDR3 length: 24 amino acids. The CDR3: CAFNLPLLFGPYWGIRSYTDKLIF. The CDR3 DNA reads TGTGCCTTTAACCTTCCCCTACTTTTTGGACCTTACTGGGGGATACGTTCGTACACCGATAAACTCATCTTT.

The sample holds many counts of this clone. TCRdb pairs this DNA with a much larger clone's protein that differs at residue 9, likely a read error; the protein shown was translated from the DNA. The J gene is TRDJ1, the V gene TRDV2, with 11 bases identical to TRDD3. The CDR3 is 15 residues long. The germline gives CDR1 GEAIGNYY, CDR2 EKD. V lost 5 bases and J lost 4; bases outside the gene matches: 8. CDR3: CACAQLGDKDDKLIF. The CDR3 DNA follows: TGTGCCTGTGCCCAACTGGGGGATAAGGACGATAAACTCATCTTT.

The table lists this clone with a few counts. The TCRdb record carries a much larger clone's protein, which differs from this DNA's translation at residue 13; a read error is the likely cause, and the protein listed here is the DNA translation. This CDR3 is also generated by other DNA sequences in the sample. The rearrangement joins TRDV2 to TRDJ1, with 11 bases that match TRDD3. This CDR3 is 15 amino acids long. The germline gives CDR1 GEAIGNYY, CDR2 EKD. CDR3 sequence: CACAQLGDRDDKFIF. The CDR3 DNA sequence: TGTGCTTGTGCCCAACTGGGGGATAGGGACGATAAATTCATCTTT.

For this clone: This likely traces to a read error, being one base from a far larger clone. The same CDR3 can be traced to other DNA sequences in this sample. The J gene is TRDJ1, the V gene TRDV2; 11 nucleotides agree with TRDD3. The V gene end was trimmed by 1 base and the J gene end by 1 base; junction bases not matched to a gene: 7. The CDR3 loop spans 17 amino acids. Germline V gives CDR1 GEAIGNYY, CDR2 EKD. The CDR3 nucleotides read TGTGCCTGTGACACTGTTGGGGGATACGCCTCCACCGATAAACTCATCTTT. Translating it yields CACDTVGGYASTDKLIF.

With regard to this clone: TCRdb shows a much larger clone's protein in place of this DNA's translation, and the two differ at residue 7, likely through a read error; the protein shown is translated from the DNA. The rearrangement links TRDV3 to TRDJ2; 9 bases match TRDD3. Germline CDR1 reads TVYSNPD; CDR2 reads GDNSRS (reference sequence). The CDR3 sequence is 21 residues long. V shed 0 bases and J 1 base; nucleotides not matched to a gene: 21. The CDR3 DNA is TGTGCCTTTAGCCTTCCTGCGTCTCTCTGGGGGATTCCTTTTTTGACAGCACAACTCTTCTTT. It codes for CAFSLPASLWGIPFLTAQLFF.

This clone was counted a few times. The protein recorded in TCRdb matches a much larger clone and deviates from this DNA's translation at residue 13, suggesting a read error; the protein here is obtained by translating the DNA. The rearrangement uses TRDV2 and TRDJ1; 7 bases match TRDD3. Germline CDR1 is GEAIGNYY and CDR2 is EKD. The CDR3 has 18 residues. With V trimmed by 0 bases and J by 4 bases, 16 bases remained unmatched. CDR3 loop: CACDTVGGGDIRFDKLIF. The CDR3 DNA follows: TGTGCCTGTGACACCGTAGGAGGTGGGGATATCCGATTCGATAAACTCATCTTT.

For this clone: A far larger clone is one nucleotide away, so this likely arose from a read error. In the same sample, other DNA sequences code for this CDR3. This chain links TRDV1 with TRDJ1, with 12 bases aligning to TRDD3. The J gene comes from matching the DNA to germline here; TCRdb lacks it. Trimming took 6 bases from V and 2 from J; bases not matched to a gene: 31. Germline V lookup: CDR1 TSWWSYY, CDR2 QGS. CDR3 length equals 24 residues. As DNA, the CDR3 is TGTGCTCTTGGTGGCTATCTCTCTTCCTTTACGCGTACCTGGGGGATACGGAGGACCGATAAACTCATCTTT. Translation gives CALGGYLSSFTRTWGIRRTDKLIF.

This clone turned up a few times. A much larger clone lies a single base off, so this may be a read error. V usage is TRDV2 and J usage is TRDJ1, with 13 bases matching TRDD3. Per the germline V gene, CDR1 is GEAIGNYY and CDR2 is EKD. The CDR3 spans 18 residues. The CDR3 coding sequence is TGTGCCTGTGACTCGTACTGGGGGATACGCGTTTCCGGTGATAATCTCATCTTT. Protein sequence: CACDSYWGIRVSGDNLIF.

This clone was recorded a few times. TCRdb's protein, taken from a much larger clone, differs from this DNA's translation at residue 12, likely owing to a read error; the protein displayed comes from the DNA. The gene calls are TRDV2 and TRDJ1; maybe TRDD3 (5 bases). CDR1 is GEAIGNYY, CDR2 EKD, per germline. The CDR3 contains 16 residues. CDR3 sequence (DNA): TGTGCCTGTGACCCTATTGGGAGATACAGAGCCGAAAAACTCATCTTT. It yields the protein CACDPIGRYRAEKLIF.

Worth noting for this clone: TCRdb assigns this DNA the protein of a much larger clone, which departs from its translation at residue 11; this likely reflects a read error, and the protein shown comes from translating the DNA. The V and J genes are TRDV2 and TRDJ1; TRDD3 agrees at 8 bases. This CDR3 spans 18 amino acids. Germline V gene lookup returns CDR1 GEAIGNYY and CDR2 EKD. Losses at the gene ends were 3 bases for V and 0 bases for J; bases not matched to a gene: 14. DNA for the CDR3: TGTGCCTGTGACCCTGTACTGGGGGGCCCCTCGTACACCGATAAACTCATCTTT. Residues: CACDPVLGGPSYTDKLIF.

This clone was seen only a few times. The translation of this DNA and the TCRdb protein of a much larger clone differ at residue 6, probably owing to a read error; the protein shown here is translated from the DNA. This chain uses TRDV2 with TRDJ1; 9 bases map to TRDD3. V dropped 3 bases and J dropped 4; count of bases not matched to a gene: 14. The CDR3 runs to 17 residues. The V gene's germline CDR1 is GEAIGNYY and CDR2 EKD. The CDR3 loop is CACDGITGGPEGDKLIF. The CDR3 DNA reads TGTGCCTGTGACGGCATTACTGGGGGACCAGAGGGCGATAAACTCATCTTT.

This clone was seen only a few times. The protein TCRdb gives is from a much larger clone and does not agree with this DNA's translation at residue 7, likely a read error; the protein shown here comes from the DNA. CDR3 amino acids: CAFRKYRGIADKLIF. CDR3 DNA: TGTGCCTTTAGAAAGTACAGGGGGATAGCCGATAAACTCATCTTT. The gene calls are TRDV3 and TRDJ1, with 8 bases identical to TRDD3. The CDR3 length is 15 residues. Germline-derived CDR1 and CDR2 are TVYSNPD and GDNSRS (reference sequence). Trimming at V came to 0 bases and at J to 3 bases, leaving 9 bases not matched to a gene. The full variable domain, completed using reference TRDV3 and TRDJ1, is CDKVTQSSPDQTVASGSEVVLLCTYDTVYSNPDLFWYRIRPDYSFQFVFYGDNSRSEGADFTQGRFSVKHILTQKAFHLVISPVRTEDSATYYCAFRKYRGIADKLIFGKGTRVTVEP.

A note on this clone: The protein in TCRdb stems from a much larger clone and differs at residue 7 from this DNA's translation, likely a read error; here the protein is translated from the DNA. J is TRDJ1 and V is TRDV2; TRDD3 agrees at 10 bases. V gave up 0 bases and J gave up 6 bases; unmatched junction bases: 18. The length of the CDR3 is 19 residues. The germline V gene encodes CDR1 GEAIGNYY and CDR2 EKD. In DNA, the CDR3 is TGTGCCTGTGACACCCTTGCAGTGGGGGATACTGACCCCGGGAATAAACTCATCTTT. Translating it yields CACDTLAVGDTDPGNKLIF.

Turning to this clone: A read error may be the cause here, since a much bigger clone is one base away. CDR3 protein: CALGELTTTLRSILGEAYPDKLIF. CDR3 nucleotides: TGTGCTCTTGGGGAACTCACTACTACATTACGTTCAATACTGGGGGAGGCGTACCCCGATAAACTCATCTTT. The chain joins TRDV1 to TRDJ1; TRDD3 aligns across 9 bases. The J gene was missing in TCRdb and was found by matching the end of the DNA to germline. The CDR3 is 24 residues long. The J segment lost 3 bases and the V segment lost 0 bases, leaving 29 bases of the junction unmatched. The germline V gene has CDR1 TSWWSYY and CDR2 QGS.

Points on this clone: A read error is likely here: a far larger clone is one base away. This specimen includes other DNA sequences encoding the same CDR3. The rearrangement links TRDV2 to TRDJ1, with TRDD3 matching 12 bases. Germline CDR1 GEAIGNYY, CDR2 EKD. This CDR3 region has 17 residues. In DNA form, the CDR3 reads TGTGCCTGCGACACTATTCTGGGGGATACGAGCGCCGATAAACTCATCTTT. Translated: CACDTILGDTSADKLIF.

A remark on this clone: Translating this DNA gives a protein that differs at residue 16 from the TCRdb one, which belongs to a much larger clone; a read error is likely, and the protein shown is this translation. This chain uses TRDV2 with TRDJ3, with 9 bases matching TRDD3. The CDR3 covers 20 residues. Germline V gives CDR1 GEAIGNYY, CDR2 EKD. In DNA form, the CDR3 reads TGTGCCTGTGATCCCATTGTACTGGGGGAAAGCTCCTGGGACACCCAACAGATGTTTTTC. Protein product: CACDPIVLGESSWDTQQMFF.

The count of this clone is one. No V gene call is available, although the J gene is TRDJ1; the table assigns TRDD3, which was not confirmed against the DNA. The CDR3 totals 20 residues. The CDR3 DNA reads TGTGCTCTTGGGGAAGTCGTCGTTCGGCTGGGGGATACGGGGACCGATAAACTCATCTTT. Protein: CALGEVVVRLGDTGTDKLIF.

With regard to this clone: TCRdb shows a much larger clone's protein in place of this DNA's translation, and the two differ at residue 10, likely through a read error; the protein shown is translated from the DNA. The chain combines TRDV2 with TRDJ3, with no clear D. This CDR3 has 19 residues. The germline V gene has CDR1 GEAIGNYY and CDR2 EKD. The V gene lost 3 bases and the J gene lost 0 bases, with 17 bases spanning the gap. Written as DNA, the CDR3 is TGTGCCTGTGACCAAATCAAGGAGGAGCACTCCTGGGACACCCGACAGATGTTTTTC. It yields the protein CACDQIKEEHSWDTRQMFF.

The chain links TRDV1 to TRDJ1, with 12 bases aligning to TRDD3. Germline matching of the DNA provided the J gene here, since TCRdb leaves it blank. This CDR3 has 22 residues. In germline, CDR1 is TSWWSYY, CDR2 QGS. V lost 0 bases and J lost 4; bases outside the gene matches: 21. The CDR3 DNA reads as TGTGCTCTTGGGGAACTAGGGGCGCCAACTGGGGGATACACGATTTCTGGCGATAAACTCATCTTT. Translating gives CALGELGAPTGGYTISGDKLIF.

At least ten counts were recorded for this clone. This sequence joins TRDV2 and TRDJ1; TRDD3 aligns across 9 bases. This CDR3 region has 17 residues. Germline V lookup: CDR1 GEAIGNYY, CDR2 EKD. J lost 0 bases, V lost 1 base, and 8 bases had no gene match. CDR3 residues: CACDTRAGGFNTDKLIF. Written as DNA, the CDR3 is TGTGCCTGTGACACGCGTGCTGGGGGATTCAACACCGATAAACTCATCTTT.

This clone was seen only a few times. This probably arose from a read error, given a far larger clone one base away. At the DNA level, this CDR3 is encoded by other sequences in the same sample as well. This chain's CDR3 is CACDQIKEEPSWDTRQMFF. In DNA form, the CDR3 reads TGTGCCTGTGATCAAATCAAGGAGGAGCCCTCCTGGGACACCCGACAGATGTTTTTC. The genes are TRDV2 and TRDJ3, with D unresolved. Germline V lookup: CDR1 GEAIGNYY, CDR2 EKD. The CDR3 covers 19 residues. Deletions cut 4 bases from V and 0 bases from J, with 18 bases between.

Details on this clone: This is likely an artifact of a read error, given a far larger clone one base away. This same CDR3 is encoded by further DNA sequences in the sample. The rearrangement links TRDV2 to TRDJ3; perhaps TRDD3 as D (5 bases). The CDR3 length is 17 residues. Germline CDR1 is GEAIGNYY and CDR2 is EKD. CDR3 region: CACDTSPPSWDTRQMFF. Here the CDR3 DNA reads TGTGCCTGTGACACATCGCCCCCCTCCTGGGACACTCGACAGATGTTTTTC.

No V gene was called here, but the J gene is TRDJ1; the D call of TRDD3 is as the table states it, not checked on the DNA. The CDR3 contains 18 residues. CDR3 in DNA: TGTGCTCTTGGGGTATCTAAAGGGCTGGGCCGCTACACCGATAAACTCATCTTT. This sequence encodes CALGVSKGLGRYTDKLIF.

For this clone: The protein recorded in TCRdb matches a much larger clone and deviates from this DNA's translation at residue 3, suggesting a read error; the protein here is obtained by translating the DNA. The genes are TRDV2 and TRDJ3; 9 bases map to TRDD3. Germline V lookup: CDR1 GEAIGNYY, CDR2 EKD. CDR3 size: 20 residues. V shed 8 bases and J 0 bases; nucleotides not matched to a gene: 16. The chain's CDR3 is CAFDPIVLGESSWDTRQMFF. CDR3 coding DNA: TGTGCCTTTGATCCCATTGTACTGGGGGAAAGCTCCTGGGACACCCGACAGATGTTTTTC.

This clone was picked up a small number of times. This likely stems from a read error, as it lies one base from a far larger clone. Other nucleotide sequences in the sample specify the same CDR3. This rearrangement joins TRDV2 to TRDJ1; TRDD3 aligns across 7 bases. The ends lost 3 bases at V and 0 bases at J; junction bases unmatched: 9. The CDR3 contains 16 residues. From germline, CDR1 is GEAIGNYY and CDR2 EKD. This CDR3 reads CACDPLGVTNTDKLIF. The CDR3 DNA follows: TGTGCCTGTGACCCCCTGGGGGTAACAAACACCGATAAACTCATCTTT.

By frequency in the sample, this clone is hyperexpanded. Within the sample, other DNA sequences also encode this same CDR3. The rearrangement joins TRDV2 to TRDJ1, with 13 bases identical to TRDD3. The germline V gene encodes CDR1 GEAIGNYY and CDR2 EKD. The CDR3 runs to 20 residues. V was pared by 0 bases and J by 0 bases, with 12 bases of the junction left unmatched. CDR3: CACDTVATGGYGGYTDKLIF. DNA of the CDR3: TGTGCCTGTGACACCGTCGCTACTGGGGGATACGGAGGGTACACCGATAAACTCATCTTT.

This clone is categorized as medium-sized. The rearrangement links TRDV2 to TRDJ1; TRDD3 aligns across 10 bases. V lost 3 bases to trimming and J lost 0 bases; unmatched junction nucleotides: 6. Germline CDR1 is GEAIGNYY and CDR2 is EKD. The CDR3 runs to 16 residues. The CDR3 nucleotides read TGTGCCTGTGACCCACTGGGGGATCAGTACACCGATAAACTCATCTTT. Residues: CACDPLGDQYTDKLIF.

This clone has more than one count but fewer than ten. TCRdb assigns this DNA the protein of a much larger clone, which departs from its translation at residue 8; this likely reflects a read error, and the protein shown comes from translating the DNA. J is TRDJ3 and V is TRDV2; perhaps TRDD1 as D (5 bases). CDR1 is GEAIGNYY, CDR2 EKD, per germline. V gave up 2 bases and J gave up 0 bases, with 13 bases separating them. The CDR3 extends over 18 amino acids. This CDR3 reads CACDKILRSSWDTRQMFF. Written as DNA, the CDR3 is TGTGCCTGTGACAAAATACTGCGGAGCTCCTGGGACACCCGACAGATGTTTTTC.

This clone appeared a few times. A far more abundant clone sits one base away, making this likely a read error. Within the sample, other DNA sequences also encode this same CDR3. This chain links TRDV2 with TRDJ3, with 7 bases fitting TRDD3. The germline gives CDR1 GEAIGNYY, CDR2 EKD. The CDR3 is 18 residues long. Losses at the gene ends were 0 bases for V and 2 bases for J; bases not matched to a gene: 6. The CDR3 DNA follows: TGTGCCTGTGACACCGCTGGGGGTTACACCTGGGACACCCGACAGATGTTTTTC. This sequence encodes CACDTAGGYTWDTRQMFF.

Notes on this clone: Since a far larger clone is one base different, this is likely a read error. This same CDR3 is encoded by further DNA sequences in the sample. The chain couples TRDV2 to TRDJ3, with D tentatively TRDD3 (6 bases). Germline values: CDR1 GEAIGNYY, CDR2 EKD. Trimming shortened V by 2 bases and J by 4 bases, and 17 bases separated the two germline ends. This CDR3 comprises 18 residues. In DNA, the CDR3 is TGTGCCTGTGACAACCCGGGGCTGGGGTCTTGGGACACCCGACAGATGTTTTTC. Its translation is CACDNPGLGSWDTRQMFF.